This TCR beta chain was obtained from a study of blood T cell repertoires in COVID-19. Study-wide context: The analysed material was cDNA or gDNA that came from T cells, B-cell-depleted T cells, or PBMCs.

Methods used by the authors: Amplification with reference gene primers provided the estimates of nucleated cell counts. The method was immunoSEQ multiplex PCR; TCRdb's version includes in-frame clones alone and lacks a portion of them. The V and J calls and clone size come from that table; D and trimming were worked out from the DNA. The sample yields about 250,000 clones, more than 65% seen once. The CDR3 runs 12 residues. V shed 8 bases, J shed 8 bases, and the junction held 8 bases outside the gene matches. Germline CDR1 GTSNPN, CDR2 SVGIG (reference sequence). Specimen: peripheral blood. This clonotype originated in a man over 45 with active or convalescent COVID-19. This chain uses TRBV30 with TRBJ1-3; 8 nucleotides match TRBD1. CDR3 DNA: TGTGCCGGGAAACAGGGGGGAGACACCATATATTTT. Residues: CAGKQGGDTIYF.